This TCR beta chain emerged from a study of metastatic and nonmetastatic thyroid tumors. Study-level background: For malignant and benign thyroid patients, tumor or nodule tissue and blood were the sources whose repertoires were compared.

TCRdb reassembled clones from the PCR reads with MiXCR. Among some 33,000 clones, about 10% were seen once, and the ten largest hold approximately 16%. Thyroid surgery had not been preceded by any treatment in any patient. Concerning this clone itself: As yet, its antigen is unknown.

The germline V and J ends were trimmed by 2 bases and 8 bases, with 12 bases remaining between them. Germline V gene data show CDR1 as SGHNT and CDR2 as YENEEA. The length of the CDR3 is 13 residues. Findings of the study overall: Across blood and tumor, TCR beta diversity in malignant thyroid tumors was reportedly significantly higher than in benign nodules.

The rearrangement joins TRBV11-3 to TRBJ1-2; maybe TRBD1 (5 bases). The sequencing sample was made of blood. The TCR sequence derives from a female donor with papillary thyroid cancer or a benign thyroid nodule (not recorded which). Some clones in this sample may be carry-over from other donors' samples. CDR3 protein: CASSLYSGLGYTF. The CDR3 DNA follows: TGTGCCAGCAGCTTATATTCAGGGCTCGGCTACACCTTC.